These 5 T cell receptor beta chains originate from one sample sequenced in a study of cytomegalovirus exposure and HLA in healthy donors. PCR was performed using 60 Vbeta and 13 Jbeta primers. TCRdb's table, derived via immunoSEQ multiplex PCR, lists solely in-frame clones and lacks some. The sample includes about 200,000 clones, roughly 78% seen only once; the top ten take about 4.6%. What was sequenced was PBMCs. These receptors originate from a woman in her 30s in good health and CMV-seropositive.

This chain connects TRBV2 to TRBJ1-2; D possibly corresponds to TRBD1 (5 bases). Trimming shortened V by 2 bases and J by 4 bases, and 17 bases separated the two germline ends. This CDR3 is 16 amino acids long. From germline, CDR1 is SNHLY and CDR2 FYNNEI. The CDR3 DNA is TGTGCCAGCAGTGAACCGGTTTTGGGACTGGCCTATGGCTACACCTTC. Protein: CASSEPVLGLAYGYTF.

The J gene is TRBJ2-3, the V gene TRBV5-4, with TRBD1 matching over 10 bases. Germline assignment: CDR1 SGHNT and CDR2 YYREEE (reference sequence). Unmatched junction bases numbered 9, after V lost 4 bases and J lost 1 base. This CDR3 spans 17 amino acids. The CDR3 nucleotides read TGTGCCAGCAGCGGGGACAGGGGTGTTGGAGGCACAGATACGCAGTATTTT. It yields the protein CASSGDRGVGGTDTQYF.

This chain joins TRBV7-2 and TRBJ2-7, with D perhaps matching TRBD1 (5 bases). Trimming removed 1 base from V and 1 base from J, with 8 bases in between. The V gene's germline CDR1 is SGHTA and CDR2 FQGNSA. CDR3 length: 14 residues. As DNA, the CDR3 is TGTGCCAGCAGCTTAGGGGGCCCGTCCTACGAGCAGTACTTC. Translating it yields CASSLGGPSYEQYF.

This clone was picked up a small number of times. The chain employs TRBV4-2 and TRBJ2-4; 7 nucleotides line up with TRBD1. The V and J ends lost 0 bases and 3 bases, in that order; junction bases with no gene match: 2. Germline V gene data show CDR1 as LGHNA and CDR2 as YNFKEQ. The CDR3 loop spans 15 amino acids. Written as DNA, the CDR3 is TGTGCCAGCAGCCAAGACCGGGACAGCAAAAACATTCAGTACTTC. Its translation: CASSQDRDSKNIQYF.

The chain recombines TRBV6-1 with TRBJ1-3; D gene uncertain. The CDR3 contains 14 residues. Deletions cut 5 bases from V and 3 bases from J, with 11 bases between. Germline V gene lookup returns CDR1 MNHNS and CDR2 SASEGT. In DNA form, the CDR3 reads TGTGCCAGCAGTATTGTGGGCGTTGGAAACACCATATATTTT. Translated, it gives CASSIVGVGNTIYF.